This section outlines one T cell receptor beta chain sequence together with its context. Data came from immunoSEQ multiplex PCR; TCRdb stores just in-frame clones and leaves some out. The repertoire includes under 90,000 clones, roughly 92% of them detected once, and 5.8% sits in the top ten. This record belongs to a study of control samples from healthy donors and cancer patients. V was shortened by 2 bases and J by 6 bases, with 9 bases between the two germline ends. This CDR3 spans 13 amino acids. Looked up from germline, CDR1 is SGHNT and CDR2 is YYREEE (reference sequence). This rearrangement joins TRBV5-4 to TRBJ1-5, with D maybe TRBD1 (5 bases). This TCR was recovered from a woman aged 60-75 years in good health. Sequences were obtained from blood. CDR3 DNA sequence: TGTGCCAGCAGCTTTGGGGGGGGTCAGCCCCAGCATTTT. Translating gives CASSFGGGQPQHF.